This T cell receptor (beta chain) is drawn from a study of early stage breast cancer tumors. V gave up 1 base and J gave up 8 bases, with 17 bases separating them. This CDR3 contains 15 residues. Per the germline V gene, CDR1 is GTSNPN and CDR2 is SVGIG (reference sequence). Sampling of the adjacent normal breast tissue occurred about 1.8-4 cm from the tumor. Often roughly 100-330 mg of normal breast tissue was needed for DNA. Measured with immunoSEQ multiplex PCR; TCRdb has only the in-frame clones, and not every one. The table includes around 10,000 clones, 65% to 75% detected once. The receptor's source is a person aged 55 to 75 with breast cancer. Input material: normal breast tissue next to the tumor. The chain joins TRBV30 to TRBJ1-4; no clear D. CDR3 amino acids: CAWSAPWEEDEKLFF. CDR3 DNA sequence: TGTGCCTGGAGTGCCCCCTGGGAGGAAGACGAAAAACTGTTTTTT.